Described below is a single T cell receptor beta chain sequence and its context. This sample is drawn from a study of blood T cell repertoires in COVID-19. Study details: Samples of COVID-19 (acute and convalescent) were obtained from the United States, Italy and Spain. The cDNA or gDNA used as material had been derived from T cells, B-cell-depleted T cells, or PBMCs.

In germline, CDR1 is SGHAT, CDR2 FQDESV (reference sequence). The CDR3 runs to 15 residues. The junction had 2 bases not matched to a gene; V was cut back by 0 bases and J by 1 base. Per the original methods: Counts of nucleated cells, estimated from reference gene primer amplification, were obtained. Libraries were prepared by immunoSEQ multiplex PCR; TCRdb keeps only in-frame clonotypes and omits some of them. V, J and clone size were drawn from that table, and D and trimming were deduced from the DNA. The profile shows over 150,000 clones, about 74% of them singletons. The chain is built from TRBV11-1 and TRBJ2-7; TRBD1 aligns across 8 bases. Sequencing used peripheral blood. The source of this sequence is a man between 60 and 75 years old with acute or convalescent COVID-19. In DNA, the CDR3 is TGTGCCAGCAGCTTAGCGGACAGGGTGTCCTACGAGCAGTACTTC. This sequence encodes CASSLADRVSYEQYF. Using reference TRBV11-1 and TRBJ2-7 for the parts outside the CDR3, the full variable domain is EAEVAQSPRYKITEKSQAVAFWCDPISGHATLYWYRQILGQGPELLVQFQDESVVDDSQLPKDRFSAERLKGVDSTLKIQPAELGDSAMYLCASSLADRVSYEQYFGPGTRLTVT.